The rows below give T cell receptor beta chains drawn from one sample of a study of blood T cell repertoires in COVID-19. The assay was immunoSEQ multiplex PCR, and TCRdb's table has in-frame clones only and misses some. The repertoire holds roughly 100,000 clones, with 85% as singletons. The sample was peripheral blood. Receptor source: a man aged 50-59 years with acute or convalescent COVID-19. CDR3s include the opening cysteine and the closing phenylalanine or tryptophan. The order of the fields is clone size, V gene, J gene, D gene, CDR3 protein, CDR3 DNA. The D gene is left open where the match is weak. Size is stated for part of the rows, as once, few or many counts, or as a class when the clone is expanded.

clone size: .
V gene: TRBV7-8
J gene: TRBJ2-1
D gene: TRBD1
CDR3 protein: CASSSNRGAYNEQFF
CDR3 DNA: TGTGCCAGCAGCTCAAACAGGGGTGCCTACAATGAGCAGTTCTTC

clone size: .
V gene: TRBV4-1
J gene: TRBJ1-1
D gene: .
CDR3 protein: CASSQAETINTEAFF
CDR3 DNA: TGCGCCAGCAGCCAAGCCGAGACAATAAACACTGAAGCTTTCTTT

clone size: .
V gene: TRBV10-3
J gene: TRBJ2-5
D gene: TRBD2
CDR3 protein: CAIGLAGQETQYF
CDR3 DNA: TGTGCCATCGGGCTAGCGGGACAAGAGACCCAGTACTTC

clone size: .
V gene: TRBV7-9
J gene: TRBJ1-4
D gene: TRBD1
CDR3 protein: CASSFGTGSEKLFF
CDR3 DNA: TGTGCCAGCAGCTTCGGGACAGGGAGCGAAAAACTGTTTTTT

clone size: .
V gene: TRBV14
J gene: TRBJ2-1
D gene: .
CDR3 protein: CASSQVSRYSYNEQFF
CDR3 DNA: TGTGCCAGCAGCCAAGTTTCCAGGTACTCCTACAATGAGCAGTTCTTC

clone size: .
V gene: TRBV6-5
J gene: TRBJ2-7
D gene: .
CDR3 protein: CASKRDTYEQYF
CDR3 DNA: TGTGCCAGCAAACGGGACACCTACGAGCAGTACTTC

clone size: .
V gene: TRBV6-1
J gene: TRBJ2-7
D gene: TRBD2
CDR3 protein: CASSESVPHRTSGTYEQYF
CDR3 DNA: TGTGCCAGCAGTGAATCTGTCCCTCACCGGACTAGCGGGACCTACGAGCAGTACTTC

clone size: .
V gene: TRBV5-6
J gene: TRBJ2-2
D gene: .
CDR3 protein: CASSASINGLFF
CDR3 DNA: TGTGCCAGCAGCGCGAGTATTAACGGGCTGTTTTTT

clone size: .
V gene: TRBV19
J gene: TRBJ2-7
D gene: TRBD2
CDR3 protein: CASSIQGAGGAYEQYF
CDR3 DNA: TGTGCCAGTAGTATCCAGGGAGCGGGAGGGGCCTACGAGCAGTACTTC

clone size: .
V gene: TRBV29-1
J gene: TRBJ1-2
D gene: TRBD1
CDR3 protein: CSVKTGIAYGYTF
CDR3 DNA: TGCAGCGTAAAGACAGGGATCGCCTATGGCTACACCTTC

clone size: .
V gene: TRBV28
J gene: TRBJ2-7
D gene: TRBD1
CDR3 protein: CASSTDRRNYEQYF
CDR3 DNA: TGTGCCAGCTCAACGGACAGGCGAAACTACGAGCAGTACTTC

clone size: few
V gene: TRBV29-1
J gene: TRBJ2-7
D gene: .
CDR3 protein: CSVGTPPYEQYF
CDR3 DNA: TGCAGCGTCGGGACTCCCCCCTACGAGCAGTACTTC

clone size: .
V gene: TRBV28
J gene: TRBJ2-7
D gene: TRBD1
CDR3 protein: CASSFLAGTGRYEQYF
CDR3 DNA: TGTGCCAGCAGTTTCTTAGCCGGGACAGGCCGCTACGAGCAGTACTTC

clone size: once
V gene: TRBV7-9
J gene: TRBJ1-1
D gene: .
CDR3 protein: CASSWGGTEAFF
CDR3 DNA: TGTGCCAGCAGCTGGGGGGGCACTGAAGCTTTCTTT

clone size: .
V gene: TRBV11-1
J gene: TRBJ1-1
D gene: TRBD1
CDR3 protein: CASSFTGQGKKAEAFF
CDR3 DNA: TGTGCCAGCAGCTTTACAGGACAGGGAAAGAAAGCTGAAGCTTTCTTT

clone size: .
V gene: TRBV3-1/TRBV3-2
J gene: TRBJ1-1
D gene: .
CDR3 protein: CASTPTRSYTEAFF
CDR3 DNA: TGTGCCAGCACTCCAACCCGGAGTTACACTGAAGCTTTCTTT

clone size: once
V gene: TRBV30
J gene: TRBJ1-1
D gene: .
CDR3 protein: CARRRGTEAFF
CDR3 DNA: TGTGCCCGGAGACGGGGCACTGAAGCTTTCTTT

clone size: .
V gene: TRBV3-1/TRBV3-2
J gene: TRBJ2-1
D gene: .
CDR3 protein: CASSQAAGSYNEQFF
CDR3 DNA: TGTGCCAGCAGCCAAGCGGCGGGCTCCTACAATGAGCAGTTCTTC

clone size: .
V gene: TRBV7-6
J gene: TRBJ2-3
D gene: TRBD2
CDR3 protein: CASSLVAGDGDTQYF
CDR3 DNA: TGTGCCAGCAGCTTAGTAGCGGGAGACGGAGATACGCAGTATTTT

clone size: .
V gene: TRBV6-5
J gene: TRBJ1-1
D gene: TRBD1
CDR3 protein: CASSYSKGTGVTEAFF
CDR3 DNA: TGTGCCAGCAGTTACTCGAAAGGGACAGGGGTAACTGAAGCTTTCTTT

clone size: .
V gene: TRBV10-3
J gene: TRBJ2-7
D gene: TRBD1
CDR3 protein: CAISEGGQGVPEQYF
CDR3 DNA: TGTGCCATCAGTGAAGGAGGTCAGGGGGTTCCCGAGCAGTACTTC

clone size: .
V gene: TRBV16
J gene: TRBJ1-1
D gene: TRBD1
CDR3 protein: CASSPLGQGALRGFMNTEAFF
CDR3 DNA: TGTGCCAGCAGCCCATTGGGACAGGGCGCGCTAAGGGGCTTTATGAACACTGAAGCTTTCTTT

clone size: many
V gene: TRBV5-1
J gene: TRBJ1-6
D gene: TRBD1
CDR3 protein: CASTSTTGGISPLHF
CDR3 DNA: TGCGCCAGCACATCTACGACAGGGGGCATTTCACCCCTCCACTTT

clone size: .
V gene: TRBV30
J gene: TRBJ1-1
D gene: .
CDR3 protein: CARDSHLLNTEAFF
CDR3 DNA: TGTGCCCGTGACAGCCACCTCTTGAACACTGAAGCTTTCTTT

clone size: .
V gene: TRBV4-1
J gene: TRBJ1-5
D gene: .
CDR3 protein: CASSQSTRQPQHF
CDR3 DNA: TGCGCCAGCAGCCAATCGACTAGACAGCCCCAGCATTTT

clone size: .
V gene: TRBV27
J gene: TRBJ2-2
D gene: TRBD2
CDR3 protein: CASSSRLAGGLYTGELFF
CDR3 DNA: TGTGCCAGCAGTTCCCGACTAGCGGGAGGGCTGTACACCGGGGAGCTGTTTTTT

clone size: few
V gene: TRBV10-3
J gene: TRBJ1-1
D gene: TRBD1
CDR3 protein: CAIKTGEQGENTEAFF
CDR3 DNA: TGTGCCATCAAGACAGGAGAGCAGGGGGAGAACACTGAAGCTTTCTTT

clone size: .
V gene: TRBV6-1
J gene: TRBJ2-3
D gene: .
CDR3 protein: CASSERTGPDTQYF
CDR3 DNA: TGTGCCAGCAGTGAACGAACAGGGCCAGATACGCAGTATTTT

clone size: .
V gene: TRBV2
J gene: TRBJ1-1
D gene: TRBD1
CDR3 protein: CASVGQGALATEAFF
CDR3 DNA: TGTGCCAGCGTGGGACAGGGGGCCTTGGCCACTGAAGCTTTCTTT

clone size: .
V gene: TRBV6-5
J gene: TRBJ2-1
D gene: TRBD2
CDR3 protein: CASSSLRRWEGQFF
CDR3 DNA: TGTGCCAGCAGTTCCTTAAGGAGGTGGGAGGGGCAGTTCTTC

clone size: .
V gene: TRBV18
J gene: TRBJ1-4
D gene: .
CDR3 protein: CASSPPGTVGTNEKLFF
CDR3 DNA: TGTGCCAGCTCACCACCGGGGACTGTGGGAACTAATGAAAAACTGTTTTTT

clone size: .
V gene: TRBV6-5
J gene: TRBJ1-1
D gene: TRBD1
CDR3 protein: CASSLGTGGRAEAFF
CDR3 DNA: TGTGCCAGCAGCCTAGGAACAGGGGGAAGGGCTGAAGCTTTCTTT

clone size: .
V gene: TRBV14
J gene: TRBJ2-2
D gene: TRBD1
CDR3 protein: CASSQDLGTGYTGELFF
CDR3 DNA: TGTGCCAGCAGCCAAGATCTTGGGACAGGTTACACCGGGGAGCTGTTTTTT

clone size: once
V gene: TRBV5-1
J gene: TRBJ2-2
D gene: .
CDR3 protein: CASSTTGNTGELFF
CDR3 DNA: TGCGCCAGCAGTACGACAGGGAACACCGGGGAGCTGTTTTTT

clone size: .
V gene: TRBV2
J gene: TRBJ2-3
D gene: .
CDR3 protein: CASSEEGADTDTQYF
CDR3 DNA: TGTGCCAGCAGTGAAGAGGGAGCGGACACAGATACGCAGTATTTT

clone size: .
V gene: TRBV20-1
J gene: TRBJ1-5
D gene: TRBD1
CDR3 protein: CSASDRHPGQGNGQLWRNQPQHF
CDR3 DNA: TGCAGTGCTAGTGACCGCCACCCGGGACAGGGGAACGGGCAGTTGTGGCGCAATCAGCCCCAGCATTTT

clone size: few
V gene: TRBV5-6
J gene: TRBJ2-7
D gene: .
CDR3 protein: CASSLDGAARQYF
CDR3 DNA: TGTGCCAGCAGCTTGGATGGGGCCGCGAGGCAGTACTTC

clone size: .
V gene: TRBV9
J gene: TRBJ2-2
D gene: .
CDR3 protein: CASSAGLAGELFF
CDR3 DNA: TGTGCCAGCAGCGCCGGTCTAGCCGGGGAGCTGTTTTTT

clone size: .
V gene: TRBV9
J gene: TRBJ1-6
D gene: .
CDR3 protein: CASSVAGERNSPLHF
CDR3 DNA: TGTGCCAGCAGCGTAGCGGGGGAGAGAAATTCACCCCTCCACTTT

clone size: few
V gene: TRBV3-1/TRBV3-2
J gene: TRBJ1-4
D gene: .
CDR3 protein: CASSRIQDAEKLFF
CDR3 DNA: TGTGCCAGCAGCCGTATACAGGATGCTGAAAAACTGTTTTTT

clone size: .
V gene: TRBV10-3
J gene: TRBJ1-1
D gene: .
CDR3 protein: CAISEFRRDTNTEAFF
CDR3 DNA: TGTGCCATCAGTGAGTTTCGCCGGGACACGAACACTGAAGCTTTCTTT

clone size: .
V gene: TRBV5-6
J gene: TRBJ2-7
D gene: .
CDR3 protein: CASSVGAAPGTYEQYF
CDR3 DNA: TGTGCCAGCAGCGTTGGAGCCGCCCCGGGAACCTACGAGCAGTACTTC

clone size: .
V gene: TRBV7-9
J gene: TRBJ2-7
D gene: .
CDR3 protein: CASSLPFGQVYEQYF
CDR3 DNA: TGTGCCAGCAGCTTACCGTTTGGGCAGGTCTACGAGCAGTACTTC

clone size: .
V gene: TRBV9
J gene: TRBJ2-2
D gene: .
CDR3 protein: CASSHSPGLVNTGELFF
CDR3 DNA: TGTGCCAGCAGCCATTCGCCGGGACTCGTGAACACCGGGGAGCTGTTTTTT

clone size: .
V gene: TRBV21-1
J gene: TRBJ2-4
D gene: .
CDR3 protein: CASSKEGTGIGAKNIQYF
CDR3 DNA: TGTGCCAGCAGCAAAGAGGGGACAGGGATTGGAGCCAAAAACATTCAGTACTTC

clone size: .
V gene: TRBV24-1
J gene: TRBJ2-7
D gene: .
CDR3 protein: CATSPAGASYEQYF
CDR3 DNA: TGTGCCACCAGTCCGGCAGGGGCCTCCTACGAGCAGTACTTC

clone size: few
V gene: TRBV9
J gene: TRBJ2-1
D gene: TRBD2
CDR3 protein: CASSVVVGTSGNEQFF
CDR3 DNA: TGTGCCAGCAGCGTAGTAGTGGGGACTAGCGGCAATGAGCAGTTCTTC

clone size: .
V gene: TRBV6-1
J gene: TRBJ1-2
D gene: TRBD1
CDR3 protein: CASSVLGTGGRTSYGYTF
CDR3 DNA: TGTGCCAGCAGTGTACTGGGGACAGGGGGCCGGACGAGTTATGGCTACACCTTC

clone size: .
V gene: TRBV7-8
J gene: TRBJ2-7
D gene: TRBD2
CDR3 protein: CASSLSTGGSYEQYF
CDR3 DNA: TGTGCCAGCAGCTTAAGTACGGGGGGGTCCTACGAGCAGTACTTC

clone size: .
V gene: TRBV5-1
J gene: TRBJ2-1
D gene: TRBD2
CDR3 protein: CASSFVIAGASYNEQFF
CDR3 DNA: TGCGCCAGCAGCTTTGTCATAGCGGGGGCCTCCTACAATGAGCAGTTCTTC